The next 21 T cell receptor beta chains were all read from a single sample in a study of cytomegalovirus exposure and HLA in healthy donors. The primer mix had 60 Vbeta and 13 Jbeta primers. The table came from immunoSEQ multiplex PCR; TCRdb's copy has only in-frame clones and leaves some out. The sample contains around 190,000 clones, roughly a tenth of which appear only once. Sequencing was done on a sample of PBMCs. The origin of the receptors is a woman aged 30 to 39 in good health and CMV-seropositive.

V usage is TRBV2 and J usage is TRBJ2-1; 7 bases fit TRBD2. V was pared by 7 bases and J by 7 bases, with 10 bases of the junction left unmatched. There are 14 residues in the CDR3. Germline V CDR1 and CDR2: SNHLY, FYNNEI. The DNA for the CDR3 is TGTGCCAGCACCGATGGACTAGTGATAAATGAGCAGTTCTTC. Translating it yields CASTDGLVINEQFF.

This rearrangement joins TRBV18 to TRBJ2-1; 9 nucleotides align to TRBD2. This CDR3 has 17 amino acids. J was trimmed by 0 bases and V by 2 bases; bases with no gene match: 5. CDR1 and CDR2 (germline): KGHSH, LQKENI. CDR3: CASSPSSTSGSYNEQFF. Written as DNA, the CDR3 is TGTGCCAGCTCACCATCCTCGACTAGCGGCTCCTACAATGAGCAGTTCTTC.

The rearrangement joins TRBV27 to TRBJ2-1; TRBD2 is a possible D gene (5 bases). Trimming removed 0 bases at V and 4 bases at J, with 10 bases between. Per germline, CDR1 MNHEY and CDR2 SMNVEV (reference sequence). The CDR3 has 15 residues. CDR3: CASSLSGDRYNEQFF. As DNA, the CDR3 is TGTGCCAGCAGTTTATCGGGAGACCGGTACAATGAGCAGTTCTTC.

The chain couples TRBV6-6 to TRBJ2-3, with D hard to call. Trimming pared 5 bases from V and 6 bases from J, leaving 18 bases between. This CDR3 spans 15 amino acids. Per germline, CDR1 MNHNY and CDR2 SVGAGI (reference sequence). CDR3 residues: CASSPDFAPPDTQYF. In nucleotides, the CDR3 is TGTGCCAGCAGTCCCGACTTTGCGCCCCCGGATACGCAGTATTTT.

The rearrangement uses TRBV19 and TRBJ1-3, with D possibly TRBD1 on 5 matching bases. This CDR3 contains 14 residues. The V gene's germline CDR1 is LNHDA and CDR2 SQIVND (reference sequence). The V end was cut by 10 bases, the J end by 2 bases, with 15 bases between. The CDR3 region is CATQGQGAGNTIYF. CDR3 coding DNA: TGTGCCACCCAAGGCCAAGGGGCTGGAAACACCATATATTTT.

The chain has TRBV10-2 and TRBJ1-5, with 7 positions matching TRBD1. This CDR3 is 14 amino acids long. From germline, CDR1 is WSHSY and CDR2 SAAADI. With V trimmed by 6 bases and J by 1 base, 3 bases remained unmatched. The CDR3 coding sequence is TGCGCCAGCAGAAACAGGGGAAGCAATCAGCCCCAGCATTTT. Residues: CASRNRGSNQPQHF.

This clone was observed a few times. The CDR3 loop reads CASSIGLAGGVWSQETQYF. CDR3 in DNA: TGTGCCAGCAGCATCGGACTAGCGGGAGGGGTTTGGAGTCAAGAGACCCAGTACTTC. The chain is built from TRBV7-2 and TRBJ2-5, with TRBD2 identical over 15 bases. The CDR3 runs to 19 residues. V dropped 5 bases and J dropped 2; count of bases not matched to a gene: 12. Germline V gene data show CDR1 as SGHTA and CDR2 as FQGNSA.

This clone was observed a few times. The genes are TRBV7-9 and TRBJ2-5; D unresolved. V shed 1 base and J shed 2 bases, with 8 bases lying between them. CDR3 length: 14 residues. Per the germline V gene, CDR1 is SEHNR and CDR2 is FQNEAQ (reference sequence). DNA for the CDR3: TGTGCCAGCAGCTTAGAGCGCAAACAAGAGACCCAGTACTTC. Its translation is CASSLERKQETQYF.

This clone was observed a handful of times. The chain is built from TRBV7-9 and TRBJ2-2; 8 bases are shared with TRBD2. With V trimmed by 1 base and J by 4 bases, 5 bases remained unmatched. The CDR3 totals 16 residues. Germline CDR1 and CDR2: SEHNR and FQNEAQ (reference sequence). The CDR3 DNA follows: TGTGCCAGCAGCTTAGAAATCGGGAGGGTCACCGGGGAGCTGTTTTTT. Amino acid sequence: CASSLEIGRVTGELFF.

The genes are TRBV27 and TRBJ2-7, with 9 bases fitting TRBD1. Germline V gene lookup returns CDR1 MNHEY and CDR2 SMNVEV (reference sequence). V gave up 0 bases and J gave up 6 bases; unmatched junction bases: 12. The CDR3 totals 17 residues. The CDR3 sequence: CASSLSIRRDRVSEQYF. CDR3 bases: TGTGCCAGCAGTTTATCGATCAGGCGGGACAGGGTGAGCGAGCAGTACTTC.

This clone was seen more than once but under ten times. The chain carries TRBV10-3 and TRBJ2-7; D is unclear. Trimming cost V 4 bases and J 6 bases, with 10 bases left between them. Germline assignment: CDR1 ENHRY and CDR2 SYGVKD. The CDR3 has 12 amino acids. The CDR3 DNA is TGTGCCATCAGTGCCCGGGTCGTCGAGCAGTACTTC. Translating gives CAISARVVEQYF.

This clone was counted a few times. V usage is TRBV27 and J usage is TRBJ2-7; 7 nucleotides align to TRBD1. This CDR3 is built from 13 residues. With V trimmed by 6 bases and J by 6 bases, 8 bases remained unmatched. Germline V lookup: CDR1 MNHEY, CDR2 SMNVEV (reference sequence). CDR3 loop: CASRINRGREQYF. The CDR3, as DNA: TGTGCCAGCAGAATTAACAGGGGTCGCGAGCAGTACTTC.

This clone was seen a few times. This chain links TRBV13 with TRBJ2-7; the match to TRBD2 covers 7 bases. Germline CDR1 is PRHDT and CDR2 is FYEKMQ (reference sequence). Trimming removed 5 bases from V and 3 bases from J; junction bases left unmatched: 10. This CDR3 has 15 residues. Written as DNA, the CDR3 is TGTGCCAGCAGCCCAGGACTAGAGGGTAGCTACGAGCAGTACTTC. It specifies CASSPGLEGSYEQYF. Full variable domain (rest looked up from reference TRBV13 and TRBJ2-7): AAGVIQSPRHLIKEKRETATLKCYPIPRHDTVYWYQQGPGQDPQFLISFYEKMQSDKGSIPDRFSAQQFSDYHSELNMSSLELGDSALYFCASSPGLEGSYEQYFGPGTRLTVT.

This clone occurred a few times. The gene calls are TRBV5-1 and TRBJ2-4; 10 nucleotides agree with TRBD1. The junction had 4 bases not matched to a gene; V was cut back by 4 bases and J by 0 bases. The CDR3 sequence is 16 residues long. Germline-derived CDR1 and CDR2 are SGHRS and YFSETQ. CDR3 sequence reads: CASSGGTGVAKNIQYF. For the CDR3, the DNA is TGCGCCAGCAGCGGGGGGACAGGGGTAGCCAAAAACATTCAGTACTTC.

As DNA, the CDR3 is TGTGCCAGTAGTATTCGACATTATGGCTACACCTTC. This gives the protein CASSIRHYGYTF. V usage is TRBV19 and J usage is TRBJ1-2; D not certain. With 3 bases removed from V and 5 bases from J, the gap between germline ends came to 7 bases. Germline loops: CDR1 LNHDA, CDR2 SQIVND (reference sequence). This CDR3 spans 12 amino acids.

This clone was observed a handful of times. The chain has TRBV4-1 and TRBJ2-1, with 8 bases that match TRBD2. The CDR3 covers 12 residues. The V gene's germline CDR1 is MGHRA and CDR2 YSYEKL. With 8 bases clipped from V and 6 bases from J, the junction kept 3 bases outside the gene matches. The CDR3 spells CASGAGGNEQFF. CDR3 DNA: TGCGCCAGCGGGGCGGGGGGCAATGAGCAGTTCTTC.

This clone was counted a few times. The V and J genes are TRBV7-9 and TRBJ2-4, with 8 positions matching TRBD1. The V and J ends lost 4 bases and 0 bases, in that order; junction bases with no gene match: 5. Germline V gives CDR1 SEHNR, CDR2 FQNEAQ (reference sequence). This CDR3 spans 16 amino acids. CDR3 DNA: TGTGCCAGCAGCTCCCGGGACAGGACAGCCAAAAACATTCAGTACTTC. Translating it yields CASSSRDRTAKNIQYF.

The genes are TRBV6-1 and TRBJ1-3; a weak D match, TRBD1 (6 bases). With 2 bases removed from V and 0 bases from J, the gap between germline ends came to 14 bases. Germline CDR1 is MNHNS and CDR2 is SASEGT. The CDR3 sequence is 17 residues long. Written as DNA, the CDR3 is TGTGCCAGCAGTGAATTACCGCTGGACAGCTCTGGAAACACCATATATTTT. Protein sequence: CASSELPLDSSGNTIYF.

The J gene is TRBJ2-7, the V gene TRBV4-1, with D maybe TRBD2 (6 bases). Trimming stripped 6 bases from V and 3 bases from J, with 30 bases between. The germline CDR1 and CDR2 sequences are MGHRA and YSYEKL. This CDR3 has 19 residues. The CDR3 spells CASSLFWDAGRGGDYEQYF. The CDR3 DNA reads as TGCGCCAGCAGTCTTTTCTGGGACGCGGGAAGAGGTGGCGACTACGAGCAGTACTTC.

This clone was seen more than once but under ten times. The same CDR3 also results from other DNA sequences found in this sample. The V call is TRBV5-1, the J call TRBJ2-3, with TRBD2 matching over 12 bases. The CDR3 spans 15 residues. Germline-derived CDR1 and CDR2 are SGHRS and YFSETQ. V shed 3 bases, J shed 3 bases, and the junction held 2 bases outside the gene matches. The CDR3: CASSSGLAGTDTQYF. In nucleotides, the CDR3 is TGCGCCAGCAGCTCCGGACTAGCGGGAACAGATACGCAGTATTTT.

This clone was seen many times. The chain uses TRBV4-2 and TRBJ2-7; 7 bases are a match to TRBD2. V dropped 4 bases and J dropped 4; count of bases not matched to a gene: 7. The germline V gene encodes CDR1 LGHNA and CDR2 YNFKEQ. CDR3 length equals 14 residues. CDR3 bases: TGTGCCAGCAGCCCTAGCGGAGGTAAATACGAGCAGTACTTC. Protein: CASSPSGGKYEQYF.